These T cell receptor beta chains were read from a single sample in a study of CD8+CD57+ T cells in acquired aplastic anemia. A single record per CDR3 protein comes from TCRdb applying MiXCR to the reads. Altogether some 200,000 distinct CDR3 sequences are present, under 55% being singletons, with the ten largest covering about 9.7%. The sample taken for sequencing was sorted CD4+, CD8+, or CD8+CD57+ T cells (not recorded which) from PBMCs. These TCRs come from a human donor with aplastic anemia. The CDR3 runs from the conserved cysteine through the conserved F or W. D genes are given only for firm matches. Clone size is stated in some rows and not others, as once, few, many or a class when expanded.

TGCAGTGCCCCCCCCCAGCGGGAGTACAATGAGCAGTTCTTC CSAPPQREYNEQFF TRBJ2-1 . TRBV20-1 TRBD2
TGTGCCAGCAGTACGACTAGCGGGAGTTACGAGCAGTACTTC CASSTTSGSYEQYF TRBJ2-7 many TRBV6-1 TRBD2
TGCGCCAGCAGCCAAGATTTGGCGGGAGGGCCGTGGAATGAGCAGTTCTTC CASSQDLAGGPWNEQFF TRBJ2-1 . TRBV4-1 TRBD2
TGCAGCGTTTTGGTGAACACTGAAGCTTTCTTT CSVLVNTEAFF TRBJ1-1 once TRBV29-1 .
TGTGCCACCGGTCTCTCGAATGAGCAGTTCTTC CATGLSNEQFF TRBJ2-1 few TRBV15 .
TGTGCCAGTAGTATTGACAACCAGAGCAATCAGCCCCAGCATTTT CASSIDNQSNQPQHF TRBJ1-5 few TRBV19 .
TGTGCCAGCAGCTTGGGTAAGCTAGCGGGAGGCTACGAGCAGTACTTC CASSLGKLAGGYEQYF TRBJ2-7 once TRBV5-5 TRBD2
TGCGCCAGCAGTTACGTTCAGTTCACAGATACGCACTATTTT CASSYVQFTDTHYF TRBJ2-3 . TRBV10-1 .
TGCAGTGCTAGCGGGAGCAGCTCCTACGAGCAGTACTTC CSASGSSSYEQYF TRBJ2-7 . TRBV20-1 .
TGTGCCAGCTCAGGGCAGGGCACAGATACGCAGTATTTT CASSGQGTDTQYF TRBJ2-3 . TRBV18 .
TGTGCCACCAGGGCCCATGGACGGATAACGAACACTGAAGCTTTCTTT CATRAHGRITNTEAFF TRBJ1-1 . TRBV10-3 .
TGTGCCAGCAGCCAGCTACCGAGCGAGATTCTTTTGTATTTT CASSQLPSEILLYF TRBJ2-3 many TRBV3-1 .
TGTGCCAGCAGCCGCGCGACAGTGATCCATGAGCAGTTCTTC CASSRATVIHEQFF TRBJ2-1 few TRBV7-3 .
TGCAGTGCTAGGTGGGGGATCTACAATGAGCAGTTCTTC CSARWGIYNEQFF TRBJ2-1 few TRBV20-1 .
TGCAGCGTTGAAGAGGGGACAGGGAAAGGCTACAATGAGCAGTTCTTC CSVEEGTGKGYNEQFF TRBJ2-1 . TRBV29-1 TRBD1